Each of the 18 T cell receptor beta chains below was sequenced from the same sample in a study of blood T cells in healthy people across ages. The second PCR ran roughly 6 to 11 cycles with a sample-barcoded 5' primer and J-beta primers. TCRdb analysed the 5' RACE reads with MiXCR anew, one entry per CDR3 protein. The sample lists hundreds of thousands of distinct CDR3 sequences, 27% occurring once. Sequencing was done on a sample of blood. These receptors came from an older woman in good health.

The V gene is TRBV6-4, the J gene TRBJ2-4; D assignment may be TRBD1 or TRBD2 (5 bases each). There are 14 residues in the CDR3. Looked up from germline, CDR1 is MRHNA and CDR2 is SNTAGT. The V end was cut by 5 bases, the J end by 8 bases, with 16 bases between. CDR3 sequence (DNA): TGTGCCAGCAGTCCCGGGACCCGGGCAGACATTCAGTACTTC. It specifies CASSPGTRADIQYF.

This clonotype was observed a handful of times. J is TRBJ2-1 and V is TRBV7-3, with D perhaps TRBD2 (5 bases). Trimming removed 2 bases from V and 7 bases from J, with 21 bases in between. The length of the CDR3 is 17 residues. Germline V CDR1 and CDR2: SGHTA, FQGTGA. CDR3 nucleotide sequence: TGTGCCAGCAGCTTACGAGAGAGGGCTTTCCTTACAAATGAGCAGTTCTTC. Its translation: CASSLRERAFLTNEQFF.

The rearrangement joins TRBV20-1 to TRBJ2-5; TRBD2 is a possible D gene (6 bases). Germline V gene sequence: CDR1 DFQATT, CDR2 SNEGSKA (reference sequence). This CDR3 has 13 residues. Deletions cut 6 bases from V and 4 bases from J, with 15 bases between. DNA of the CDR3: TGCAGTGCCCAAGCGGGCCCGGTAGAGACCCAGTACTTC. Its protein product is CSAQAGPVETQYF.

In DNA, the CDR3 is TGTGCCAGCAGTTTATTGGCCCCTCCGGGAGCTTTCTTT. Protein sequence: CASSLLAPPGAFF. The chain couples TRBV28 to TRBJ1-1; no reliable D call. The CDR3 loop spans 13 amino acids. The germline CDR1 and CDR2 sequences are MDHEN and SYDVKM. Trimming removed 1 base from V and 10 bases from J, with 13 bases in between.

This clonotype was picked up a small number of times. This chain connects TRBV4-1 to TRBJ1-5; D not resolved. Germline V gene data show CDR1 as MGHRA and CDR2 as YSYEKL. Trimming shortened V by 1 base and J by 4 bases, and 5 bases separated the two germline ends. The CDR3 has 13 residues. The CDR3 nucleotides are TGCGCCAGCAGCCAAGCCCTAAATCAGCCCCAGCATTTT. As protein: CASSQALNQPQHF.

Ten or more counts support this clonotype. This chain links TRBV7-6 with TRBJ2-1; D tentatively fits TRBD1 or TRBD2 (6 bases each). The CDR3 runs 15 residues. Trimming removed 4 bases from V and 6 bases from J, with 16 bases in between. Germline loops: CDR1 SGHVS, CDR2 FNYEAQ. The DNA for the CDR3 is TGTGCCAGCAGCTCGGGGGCGGGACACCGCAATGAGCAGTTCTTC. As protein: CASSSGAGHRNEQFF.

CDR3 in amino acids: CASSLGSGGHEQYF. CDR3 sequence (DNA): TGCGCCAGCAGCTTGGGTAGCGGGGGCCACGAGCAGTACTTC. The genes are TRBV5-1 and TRBJ2-7; 9 bases align to TRBD2. Germline V CDR1 and CDR2: SGHRS, YFSETQ. The CDR3 length is 14 residues. With V trimmed by 0 bases and J by 5 bases, 3 bases remained unmatched.

CDR3 residues: CASSFSGIAKNIQYF. The CDR3 nucleotides read TGTGCCAGCAGTTTCAGCGGAATAGCCAAAAACATTCAGTACTTC. The chain joins TRBV28 to TRBJ2-4; D is perhaps TRBD2 (5 bases). Trimming removed 3 bases at V and 0 bases at J, with 9 bases between. The V gene's germline CDR1 is MDHEN and CDR2 SYDVKM. The CDR3 is 15 amino acids.

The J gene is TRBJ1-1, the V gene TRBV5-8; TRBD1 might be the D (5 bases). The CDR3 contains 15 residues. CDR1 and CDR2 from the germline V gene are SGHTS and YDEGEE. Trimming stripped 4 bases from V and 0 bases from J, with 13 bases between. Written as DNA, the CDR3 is TGTGCCAGCAGCCCCGGACACCTCATGAACACTGAAGCTTTCTTT. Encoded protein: CASSPGHLMNTEAFF.

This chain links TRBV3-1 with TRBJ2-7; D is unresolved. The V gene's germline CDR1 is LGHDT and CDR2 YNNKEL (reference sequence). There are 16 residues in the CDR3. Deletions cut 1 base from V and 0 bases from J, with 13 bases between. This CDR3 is CASSQGVYGYSYEQYF. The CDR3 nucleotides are TGTGCCAGCAGCCAAGGGGTGTACGGGTACTCCTACGAGCAGTACTTC.

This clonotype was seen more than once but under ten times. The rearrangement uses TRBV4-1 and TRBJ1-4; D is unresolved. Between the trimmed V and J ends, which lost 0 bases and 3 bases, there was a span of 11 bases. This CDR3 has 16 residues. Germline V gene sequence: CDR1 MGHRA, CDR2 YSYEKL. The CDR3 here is CASSQESTRSNEKLFF. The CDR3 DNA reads TGCGCCAGCAGCCAAGAGTCCACCAGGTCTAATGAAAAACTGTTTTTT.

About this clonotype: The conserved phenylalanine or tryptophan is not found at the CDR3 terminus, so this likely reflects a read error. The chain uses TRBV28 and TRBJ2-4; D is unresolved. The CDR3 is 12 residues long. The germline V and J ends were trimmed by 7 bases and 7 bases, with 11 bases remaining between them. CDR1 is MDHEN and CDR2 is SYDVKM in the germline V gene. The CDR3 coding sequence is TGTGCCAGCACCACGCCCGGGAACATTCAGTACTCC. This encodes CASTTPGNIQYS.

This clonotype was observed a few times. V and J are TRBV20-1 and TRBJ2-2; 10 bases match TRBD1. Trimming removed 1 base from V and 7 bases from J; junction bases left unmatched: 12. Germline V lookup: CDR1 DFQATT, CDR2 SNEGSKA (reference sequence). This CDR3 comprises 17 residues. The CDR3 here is CSARAQDRGLSVGELFF. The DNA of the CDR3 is TGCAGTGCTAGAGCACAGGACAGGGGGTTATCGGTCGGGGAGCTGTTTTTT.

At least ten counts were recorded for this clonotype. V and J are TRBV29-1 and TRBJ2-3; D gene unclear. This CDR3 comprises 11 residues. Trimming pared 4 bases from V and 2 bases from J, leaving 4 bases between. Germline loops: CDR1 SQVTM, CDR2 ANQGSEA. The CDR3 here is CSVGNTDTQYF. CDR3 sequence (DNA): TGCAGCGTTGGTAACACAGATACGCAGTATTTT.

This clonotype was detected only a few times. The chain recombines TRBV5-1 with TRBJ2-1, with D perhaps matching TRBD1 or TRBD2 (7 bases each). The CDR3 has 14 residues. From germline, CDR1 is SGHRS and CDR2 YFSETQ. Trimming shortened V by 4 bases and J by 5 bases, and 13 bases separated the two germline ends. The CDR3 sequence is CASSQGGQHNEQFF. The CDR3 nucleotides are TGCGCCAGCAGCCAGGGGGGGCAACACAATGAGCAGTTCTTC.

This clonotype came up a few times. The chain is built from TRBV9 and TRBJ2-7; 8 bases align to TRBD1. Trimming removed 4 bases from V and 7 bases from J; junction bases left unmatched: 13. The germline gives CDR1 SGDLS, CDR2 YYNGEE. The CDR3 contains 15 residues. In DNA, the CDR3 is TGTGCCAGCAGCCAATCCGGGACAGGTACTTCGGAGCAGTACTTC. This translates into CASSQSGTGTSEQYF.

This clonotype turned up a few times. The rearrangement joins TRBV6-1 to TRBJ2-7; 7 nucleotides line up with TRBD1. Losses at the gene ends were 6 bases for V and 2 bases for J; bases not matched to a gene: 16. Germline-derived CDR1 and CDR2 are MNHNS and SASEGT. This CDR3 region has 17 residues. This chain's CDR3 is CASRGKIGTDRPYEQYF. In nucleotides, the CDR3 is TGTGCCAGCAGAGGAAAGATTGGGACAGATCGTCCCTACGAGCAGTACTTC.

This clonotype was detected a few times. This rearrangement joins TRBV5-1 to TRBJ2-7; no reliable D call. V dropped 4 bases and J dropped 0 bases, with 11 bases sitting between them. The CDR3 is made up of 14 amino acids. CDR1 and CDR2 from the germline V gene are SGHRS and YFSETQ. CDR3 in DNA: TGCGCCAGCAGCCCGGGCGGCAACTCCTACGAGCAGTACTTC. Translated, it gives CASSPGGNSYEQYF. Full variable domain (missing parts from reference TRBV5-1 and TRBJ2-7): KAGVTQTPRYLIKTRGQQVTLSCSPISGHRSVSWYQQTPGQGLQFLFEYFSETQRNKGNFPGRFSGRQFSNSRSEMNVSTLELGDSALYLCASSPGGNSYEQYFGPGTRLTVT.